These T cell receptor beta chains were read from a single sample in a study of technical replicates of blood from a handful of donors. The method was immunoSEQ multiplex PCR; TCRdb's version includes in-frame clones alone and lacks a portion of them. The data show 66,000 or so clones, with almost 97% seen just once and 0.15% to 0.25% held by the top ten. Sequenced material: T cells isolated from PBMCs. These receptors all stem from a human donor in good health. CDR3s include the opening cysteine and the closing phenylalanine or tryptophan. The D gene is left open where the match is weak. Clone sizes are given selectively: once, few, many, or a class where the clone is expanded.

>TRBJ1-2|NA|TRBV6-6|NA
CASSFSRSGSGGYTF
TGTGCCAGCAGTTTCTCTAGATCAGGGTCCGGTGGCTACACCTTC
>TRBJ1-1|TRBD1|TRBV5-4|NA
CASSFRQGASSHTEAFF
TGTGCCAGCAGCTTCCGACAGGGGGCGAGCTCACACACTGAAGCTTTCTTT
>TRBJ2-5|TRBD1|TRBV7-9|NA
CASSWALTGEPGSETQYF
TGTGCCAGCAGCTGGGCCCTGACAGGGGAGCCGGGGTCAGAGACCCAGTACTTC
>TRBJ1-5|NA|TRBV7-9|NA
CASSLTADQPQHF
TGTGCCAGCAGCTTAACCGCGGATCAGCCCCAGCATTTT
>TRBJ2-5|NA|TRBV14|NA
CASSRTGGETQYF
TGTGCCAGCAGCCGAACCGGCGGAGAGACCCAGTACTTC
>TRBJ2-7|TRBD2|TRBV5-1|NA
CASSSLPLAEIRSYEQYF
TGCGCCAGCAGCTCCCTTCCCCTAGCGGAGATCCGATCCTACGAGCAGTACTTC
>TRBJ2-1|TRBD2|TRBV29-1|NA
CSVEDPLEILAGYNEQFF
TGCAGCGTTGAAGATCCCCTCGAAATACTAGCGGGTTACAATGAGCAGTTCTTC
>TRBJ2-1|NA|TRBV27|NA
CASSFDIYNEQFF
TGTGCCAGCAGTTTTGACATCTACAATGAGCAGTTCTTC
>TRBJ2-7|NA|TRBV9|NA
CASSVEPAAHYEQYF
TGTGCCAGCAGCGTAGAGCCAGCGGCCCACTACGAGCAGTACTTC
>TRBJ2-6|TRBD1|TRBV5-1|NA
CASSLDPKTGSHPSGANVLTF
TGCGCCAGCAGCTTGGACCCTAAGACAGGGTCACACCCCTCTGGGGCCAACGTCCTGACTTTC
>TRBJ2-3|TRBD1|TRBV2|NA
CASSEGTGGRDTQYF
TGTGCCAGCAGTGAGGGGACAGGGGGGCGCGATACGCAGTATTTT
>TRBJ1-1|NA|TRBV25-1|NA
CASTRGGMNTEAFF
TGTGCCAGCACTCGGGGAGGCATGAACACTGAAGCTTTCTTT
>TRBJ1-2|NA|TRBV10-3|NA
CAISGKGGYGYTF
TGTGCCATCAGTGGAAAGGGAGGCTATGGCTACACCTTC
>TRBJ2-3|TRBD2|TRBV5-1|NA
CASSLLAGGVTDTQYF
TGCGCCAGCAGCTTACTAGCGGGGGGTGTCACAGATACGCAGTATTTT
>TRBJ2-2|TRBD1|TRBV10-2|NA
CASSEAGQGFGTGELFF
TGCGCCAGCAGTGAGGCTGGACAGGGGTTTGGCACCGGGGAGCTGTTTTTT
>TRBJ1-2|NA|TRBV7-9|once
CASSSLYGYTF
TGTGCCAGCAGCTCCCTCTATGGCTACACCTTC
>TRBJ2-7|NA|TRBV11-2|NA
CASSLGTDYYEQYF
TGTGCCAGCAGCTTAGGGACAGATTACTACGAGCAGTACTTC
>TRBJ2-2|NA|TRBV5-1|NA
CASSPLTQGAGELFF
TGCGCCAGCAGCCCGCTCACACAGGGTGCCGGGGAGCTGTTTTTT
>TRBJ1-5|TRBD1|TRBV28|NA
CASATGANQPQHF
TGTGCCAGTGCAACAGGGGCCAATCAGCCCCAGCATTTT
>TRBJ1-2|NA|TRBV7-6|NA
CASSLDRAGGYTF
TGTGCCAGCAGCTTAGACAGGGCTGGTGGCTACACCTTC
>TRBJ2-5|TRBD1|TRBV19|NA
CASSIVGTGGETQYF
TGTGCCAGTAGTATAGTGGGGACAGGGGGTGAGACCCAGTACTTC
>TRBJ1-1|NA|TRBV5-8|NA
CASSPTDHRQMNTEAFF
TGTGCCAGCAGCCCTACCGACCACAGGCAGATGAACACTGAAGCTTTCTTT
>TRBJ1-1|TRBD1|TRBV5-4|once
CASRRQGSGNTEAFF
TGTGCCAGCAGGCGACAGGGGTCGGGTAACACTGAAGCTTTCTTT
>TRBJ2-3|NA|TRBV29-1|NA
CSVEGSLLGTDTQYF
TGCAGCGTTGAAGGGAGTCTACTAGGCACAGATACGCAGTATTTT
>TRBJ1-1|TRBD1|TRBV7-8|NA
CASSLLGQGHTEAFF
TGTGCCAGCAGCCTATTGGGACAGGGACACACTGAAGCTTTCTTT
>TRBJ2-7|NA|TRBV4-1|NA
CASSQEPAAREYF
TGCGCCAGCAGCCAAGAACCGGCCGCGAGGGAGTACTTC
>TRBJ1-4|NA|TRBV11-2|NA
CASSLPFRRDEKLFF
TGTGCCAGCAGCTTACCTTTCCGGCGGGATGAAAAACTGTTTTTT
>TRBJ1-2|NA|TRBV11-3|NA
CASSGLKSLNDTSYGYTF
TGTGCCAGCAGCGGCCTGAAAAGTTTAAATGACACCTCTTATGGCTACACCTTC
>TRBJ1-1|NA|TRBV5-4|NA
CASSLGGTTEAFF
TGTGCCAGCAGCTTAGGAGGGACCACTGAAGCTTTCTTT
>TRBJ1-1|NA|TRBV15|NA
CATSRDFVSEAFF
TGTGCCACCAGCAGAGATTTCGTATCTGAAGCTTTCTTT
>TRBJ1-4|NA|TRBV28|NA
CASQVLPNEKLFF
TGTGCCAGCCAGGTGTTACCTAATGAAAAACTGTTTTTT
>TRBJ1-2|TRBD1|TRBV29-1|NA
CSVVRGQNYGYTF
TGCAGCGTTGTGAGGGGACAGAACTATGGCTACACCTTC
>TRBJ1-2|NA|TRBV21-1|NA
CASSNYRGRDYGYTF
TGTGCCAGCAGCAATTATAGGGGTCGAGACTATGGCTACACCTTC
>TRBJ2-7|TRBD2|TRBV7-8|NA
CASSLRTSGYEQYF
TGTGCCAGCAGCTTACGTACTAGCGGATACGAGCAGTACTTC
>TRBJ1-5|NA|TRBV5-8|NA
CASSPSTTAGQPQHF
TGTGCCAGCAGCCCCTCGACAACAGCTGGTCAGCCCCAGCATTTT
>TRBJ2-3|NA|TRBV29-1|NA
CSVAAESTDTQYF
TGCAGCGTTGCGGCGGAGAGCACAGATACGCAGTATTTT
>TRBJ2-2|TRBD1|TRBV4-1|NA
CASSQGVGQPENTGELFF
TGCGCCAGCAGCCAAGGGGTGGGACAGCCAGAGAACACCGGGGAGCTGTTTTTT
>TRBJ1-5|NA|TRBV5-8|NA
CASSLEAGYSNQPQHF
TGTGCCAGCAGCTTGGAAGCAGGTTATAGCAATCAGCCCCAGCATTTT
>TRBJ1-2|NA|TRBV28|once
CASSLMAAGGWQGGYGYTF
TGTGCCAGCAGTTTAATGGCAGCGGGGGGGTGGCAGGGAGGTTATGGCTACACCTTC
>TRBJ1-2|NA|TRBV6-5|NA
CASSYSAKANYGYTF
TGTGCCAGCAGTTACTCGGCCAAAGCTAACTATGGCTACACCTTC
>TRBJ2-7|NA|TRBV9|NA
CASSSYYGDSEAGQYF
TGTGCCAGCAGCTCATATTATGGTGACTCCGAAGCGGGGCAGTACTTC
>TRBJ1-1|NA|TRBV7-2|NA
CASSLYITEAFF
TGTGCCAGCAGCTTATATATCACTGAAGCTTTCTTT
>TRBJ1-4|TRBD1|TRBV11-3|NA
CASNHLAGGQGEKLFF
TGTGCCAGCAACCATCTGGCGGGAGGACAGGGGGAAAAACTGTTTTTT
>TRBJ2-2|NA|TRBV19|NA
CASRKTSGSNTGELFF
TGTGCCAGTAGGAAAACAAGTGGGAGTAACACCGGGGAGCTGTTTTTT
>TRBJ1-1|TRBD1|TRBV7-9|NA
CASTSGQGAGEAFF
TGTGCCAGCACCTCCGGACAGGGGGCAGGTGAAGCTTTCTTT
>TRBJ1-5|NA|TRBV4-1|NA
CASSQEATGNQPQHF
TGCGCCAGCAGCCAAGAGGCGACGGGGAATCAGCCCCAGCATTTT
>TRBJ1-4|NA|TRBV10-3|NA
CAISESVGANEKLFF
TGTGCCATCAGTGAGTCTGTGGGGGCAAATGAAAAACTGTTTTTT